A selection of T cell receptor beta chains follows, all from one sample in a study of T cell repertoires in cytomegalovirus infection. These receptors' antigens are unknown. TCRdb redid the calling of the reads with MiXCR, one entry per CDR3 protein. This sample has 570,000 or so distinct CDR3 sequences, with just under 40% found just once. The input for sequencing was cultured PBMCs, taken from culture after CMV antigen stimulation. These receptors all stem from a human donor in good health (CMV status not recorded). Some clones in this sample may be carry-over from other donors' samples. CDR3s include the opening cysteine and the closing phenylalanine or tryptophan. The order of the fields is J gene, V gene, clone size, D gene, CDR3 protein, CDR3 DNA. The D gene is left open where the match is weak. Size is omitted from some rows. Given values are once, few, many or a class for expanded clones.

j_gene: TRBJ2-6; v_gene: TRBV6-8; abundance: NA; d_gene: TRBD1; CDR3aa: CASSRDSPGANVLTF; CDR3nt: TGTGCCAGCAGTCGGGACAGCCCTGGGGCTAACGTCCTGACTTTC
j_gene: TRBJ2-7; v_gene: TRBV7-2; abundance: NA; d_gene: TRBD2; CDR3aa: CASSLERTSAYEQYF; CDR3nt: TGTGCCAGCAGCTTAGAGAGGACTAGTGCGTACGAGCAGTACTTC
j_gene: TRBJ2-5; v_gene: TRBV6-2/TRBV6-3; abundance: NA; d_gene: NA; CDR3aa: CASSRRRSVETQYF; CDR3nt: TGTGCCAGCAGCCGAAGGAGGTCGGTGGAGACCCAGTACTTC
j_gene: TRBJ2-7; v_gene: TRBV28; abundance: NA; d_gene: TRBD1; CDR3aa: CASRQGRLSYEQYF; CDR3nt: TGTGCCAGTAGACAGGGCAGGTTGTCCTACGAGCAGTACTTC
j_gene: TRBJ2-2; v_gene: TRBV4-1; abundance: NA; d_gene: NA; CDR3aa: CASSQIRWSDTGELFF; CDR3nt: TGCGCCAGCAGCCAAATCAGGTGGTCTGACACCGGGGAGCTGTTTTTT
j_gene: TRBJ1-6; v_gene: TRBV4-1; abundance: NA; d_gene: NA; CDR3aa: CASSPVQGNSPLHF; CDR3nt: TGCGCCAGCAGCCCAGTACAGGGTAATTCACCCCTCCACTTT
j_gene: TRBJ1-1; v_gene: TRBV5-3; abundance: NA; d_gene: NA; CDR3aa: CASSQMDSVTEAFF; CDR3nt: TGTGCCAGCAGCCAGATGGACAGCGTGACTGAAGCTTTCTTT
j_gene: TRBJ1-4; v_gene: TRBV7-2; abundance: NA; d_gene: NA; CDR3aa: CASSPPGAEKLFF; CDR3nt: TGTGCCAGCAGCCCCCCCGGGGCTGAAAAACTGTTTTTT
j_gene: TRBJ2-3; v_gene: TRBV27; abundance: NA; d_gene: NA; CDR3aa: CASSSMGGGLADTQYF; CDR3nt: TGTGCCAGCAGTTCCATGGGGGGGGGCCTCGCAGATACGCAGTATTTT
j_gene: TRBJ2-5; v_gene: TRBV7-8; abundance: few; d_gene: NA; CDR3aa: CASSSVLIQETQYF; CDR3nt: TGTGCCAGCTCCTCCGTACTAATCCAAGAGACCCAGTACTTC
j_gene: TRBJ2-2; v_gene: TRBV7-2; abundance: many; d_gene: NA; CDR3aa: CASSLAYTGELFF; CDR3nt: TGTGCCAGCAGCTTAGCGTACACCGGGGAGCTGTTTTTT
j_gene: TRBJ1-5; v_gene: TRBV7-2; abundance: NA; d_gene: NA; CDR3aa: CASSLMSNQPQHF; CDR3nt: TGTGCCAGCAGCTTAATGAGCAATCAGCCCCAGCATTTT
j_gene: TRBJ2-2; v_gene: TRBV10-3; abundance: NA; d_gene: NA; CDR3aa: CAISGGGANTGELFF; CDR3nt: TGTGCCATCAGTGGCGGCGGGGCGAACACCGGGGAGCTGTTTTTT
j_gene: TRBJ2-7; v_gene: TRBV7-8; abundance: NA; d_gene: TRBD1; CDR3aa: CASSFRGGRGSSSYEQYF; CDR3nt: TGTGCCAGCAGCTTTCGGGGCGGCAGGGGGTCCTCCTCCTACGAGCAGTACTTC
j_gene: TRBJ2-1; v_gene: TRBV6-2/TRBV6-3; abundance: NA; d_gene: NA; CDR3aa: CASSYESSRNEQFF; CDR3nt: TGTGCCAGCAGTTACGAATCCTCCAGGAATGAGCAGTTCTTC
j_gene: TRBJ2-7; v_gene: TRBV7-2; abundance: many; d_gene: NA; CDR3aa: CASSGYRKNKPEQYF; CDR3nt: TGTGCCAGCAGCGGTTACAGGAAAAACAAACCCGAGCAGTACTTC
j_gene: TRBJ2-3; v_gene: TRBV7-2; abundance: NA; d_gene: TRBD2; CDR3aa: CASSLTSGFADTQYF; CDR3nt: TGTGCCAGCAGCTTGACTAGCGGGTTCGCAGATACGCAGTATTTT
j_gene: TRBJ1-1; v_gene: TRBV7-2; abundance: few; d_gene: NA; CDR3aa: CASSLQHTEAFF; CDR3nt: TGTGCCAGCAGCTTACAGCACACTGAAGCTTTCTTT
j_gene: TRBJ2-5; v_gene: TRBV18; abundance: few; d_gene: NA; CDR3aa: CASSPTANQETQYF; CDR3nt: TGTGCCAGCTCACCGACAGCTAACCAAGAGACCCAGTACTTC
j_gene: TRBJ2-4; v_gene: TRBV5-6; abundance: few; d_gene: NA; CDR3aa: CASSFPGSQANIQYF; CDR3nt: TGTGCCAGCAGCTTCCCGGGTTCTCAAGCGAACATTCAGTACTTC
j_gene: TRBJ2-6; v_gene: TRBV7-8; abundance: few; d_gene: TRBD1; CDR3aa: CASSRRDRGIGANVLTF; CDR3nt: TGTGCCAGCAGCCGACGGGACAGGGGAATCGGGGCCAACGTCCTGACTTTC
j_gene: TRBJ2-5; v_gene: TRBV12-5; abundance: NA; d_gene: TRBD2; CDR3aa: CASGLGLAGETQYF; CDR3nt: TGTGCTAGTGGTTTGGGGCTAGCGGGAGAGACCCAGTACTTC
j_gene: TRBJ2-5; v_gene: TRBV7-6; abundance: NA; d_gene: TRBD2; CDR3aa: CASSFHLAGEETQYF; CDR3nt: TGTGCCAGCAGCTTCCACCTAGCGGGAGAAGAGACCCAGTACTTC
j_gene: TRBJ2-2; v_gene: TRBV6-1; abundance: NA; d_gene: TRBD1; CDR3aa: CASLAPGQGRTGELFF; CDR3nt: TGTGCCAGCTTAGCCCCGGGACAGGGCCGCACCGGGGAGCTGTTTTTT
j_gene: TRBJ2-5; v_gene: TRBV7-2; abundance: few; d_gene: TRBD2; CDR3aa: CASSLSLAGVKETQYF; CDR3nt: TGTGCCAGCAGCTTGAGCTTAGCGGGGGTGAAAGAGACCCAGTACTTC
j_gene: TRBJ2-7; v_gene: TRBV11-3; abundance: NA; d_gene: NA; CDR3aa: CASSTSYGYEQYF; CDR3nt: TGTGCCAGCAGCACTAGTTATGGGTACGAGCAGTACTTC
j_gene: TRBJ2-7; v_gene: TRBV6-1; abundance: many; d_gene: NA; CDR3aa: CASSDEGPDYEQYF; CDR3nt: TGTGCCAGCAGTGATGAGGGACCGGACTACGAGCAGTACTTC
j_gene: TRBJ2-5; v_gene: TRBV5-1; abundance: NA; d_gene: NA; CDR3aa: CASSFLGDQETQYF; CDR3nt: TGCGCCAGCAGCTTTTTGGGGGATCAAGAGACCCAGTACTTC
j_gene: TRBJ1-4; v_gene: TRBV7-2; abundance: NA; d_gene: NA; CDR3aa: CASSLDPGRGEKLFF; CDR3nt: TGTGCCAGCAGCTTAGATCCGGGGAGAGGTGAAAAACTGTTTTTT
j_gene: TRBJ2-1; v_gene: TRBV6-1; abundance: NA; d_gene: TRBD2; CDR3aa: CASSPAKRGPGYNEQFF; CDR3nt: TGTGCCAGCAGCCCCGCGAAGCGGGGGCCAGGGTACAATGAGCAGTTCTTC
j_gene: TRBJ1-2; v_gene: TRBV4-1; abundance: once; d_gene: NA; CDR3aa: CASSQRDSQHSGYGYTF; CDR3nt: TGCGCCAGCAGCCAACGGGACTCCCAACATAGCGGCTATGGCTACACCTTC
j_gene: TRBJ2-4; v_gene: TRBV7-2; abundance: many; d_gene: NA; CDR3aa: CASSPLARKNIQYF; CDR3nt: TGTGCCAGCAGCCCTCTAGCGCGTAAAAACATTCAGTACTTC
j_gene: TRBJ2-3; v_gene: TRBV5-4; abundance: NA; d_gene: TRBD1; CDR3aa: CASNHAGTGGKDTQYF; CDR3nt: TGTGCCAGCAACCACGCGGGGACAGGGGGTAAAGATACGCAGTATTTT
j_gene: TRBJ2-3; v_gene: TRBV19; abundance: NA; d_gene: TRBD1; CDR3aa: CASEQGRSTDTQYF; CDR3nt: TGTGCCAGCGAACAGGGGCGCAGCACAGATACGCAGTATTTT
j_gene: TRBJ2-5; v_gene: TRBV7-9; abundance: few; d_gene: NA; CDR3aa: CASSSRLGVTQYF; CDR3nt: TGTGCCAGCAGCTCCAGACTTGGGGTGACCCAGTACTTC
j_gene: TRBJ2-7; v_gene: TRBV20-1; abundance: NA; d_gene: NA; CDR3aa: CSARVHSEVDEQYF; CDR3nt: TGCAGTGCTAGGGTACATTCAGAAGTCGACGAGCAGTACTTC
j_gene: TRBJ1-4; v_gene: TRBV9; abundance: NA; d_gene: NA; CDR3aa: CASSVGPGWTNEKLFF; CDR3nt: TGTGCCAGCAGCGTAGGTCCTGGGTGGACTAATGAAAAACTGTTTTTT
j_gene: TRBJ1-6; v_gene: TRBV7-9; abundance: NA; d_gene: NA; CDR3aa: CASSLNVGSYNSPLHF; CDR3nt: TGTGCCAGCAGCTTAAATGTCGGCTCCTATAATTCACCCCTCCACTTT
j_gene: TRBJ2-1; v_gene: TRBV27; abundance: NA; d_gene: TRBD2; CDR3aa: CATNLSGNQFF; CDR3nt: TGTGCCACTAACCTTAGCGGGAATCAATTCTTC
j_gene: TRBJ2-1; v_gene: TRBV30; abundance: few; d_gene: NA; CDR3aa: CAFDRGANEQFF; CDR3nt: TGTGCCTTCGATAGAGGGGCCAATGAGCAGTTCTTC
j_gene: TRBJ2-5; v_gene: TRBV12-3/TRBV12-4; abundance: NA; d_gene: NA; CDR3aa: CASSTLGGSETQYF; CDR3nt: TGTGCCAGCAGTACCCTAGGCGGGTCGGAGACCCAGTACTTC
j_gene: TRBJ2-7; v_gene: TRBV7-2; abundance: NA; d_gene: NA; CDR3aa: CASSFITLSYEQYF; CDR3nt: TGTGCCAGCAGCTTTATCACCCTTTCCTACGAGCAGTACTTC
j_gene: TRBJ2-5; v_gene: TRBV7-2; abundance: NA; d_gene: TRBD2; CDR3aa: CASRTTSGRGQETQYF; CDR3nt: TGTGCCAGCAGAACTACTAGCGGGAGGGGACAAGAGACCCAGTACTTC
j_gene: TRBJ2-3; v_gene: TRBV6-1; abundance: NA; d_gene: NA; CDR3aa: CASSELLALDTQYF; CDR3nt: TGTGCCAGCAGTGAACTGCTAGCTTTAGATACGCAGTATTTT
j_gene: TRBJ2-3; v_gene: TRBV12-3/TRBV12-4; abundance: NA; d_gene: NA; CDR3aa: CASSFTRPTNTDTQYF; CDR3nt: TGTGCCAGCAGTTTTACCCGGCCCACTAACACAGATACGCAGTATTTT
j_gene: TRBJ2-7; v_gene: TRBV7-8; abundance: few; d_gene: TRBD2; CDR3aa: CASSLMGGVFYEQYF; CDR3nt: TGTGCCAGCAGCTTAATGGGAGGGGTCTTTTACGAGCAGTACTTC
j_gene: TRBJ1-2; v_gene: TRBV7-2; abundance: many; d_gene: NA; CDR3aa: CASSLVIMDGVGGYTF; CDR3nt: TGTGCCAGCAGCTTAGTAATAATGGACGGGGTTGGTGGCTACACCTTC
j_gene: TRBJ2-3; v_gene: TRBV5-4; abundance: NA; d_gene: NA; CDR3aa: CASINPGLPTDTQYF; CDR3nt: TGTGCCAGCATCAACCCGGGACTGCCCACAGATACGCAGTATTTT
j_gene: TRBJ1-6; v_gene: TRBV6-6; abundance: few; d_gene: NA; CDR3aa: CASSYSMGSSPLHF; CDR3nt: TGTGCCAGCAGTTACTCGATGGGGAGTTCACCCCTCCACTTT
j_gene: TRBJ2-7; v_gene: TRBV7-6; abundance: few; d_gene: TRBD1; CDR3aa: CASSPTGSRDEQYF; CDR3nt: TGTGCCAGCAGCCCGACAGGGTCAAGAGACGAGCAGTACTTC
j_gene: TRBJ2-5; v_gene: TRBV14; abundance: NA; d_gene: NA; CDR3aa: CASSQDDYKETQYF; CDR3nt: TGTGCCAGCAGCCAAGACGACTATAAAGAGACCCAGTACTTC